This T cell receptor (beta chain) derives from a study of blood T cell repertoires in COVID-19. Study-wide background: The United States, Italy and Spain provided the acute and convalescent COVID-19 samples. PBMCs, B-cell-depleted T cells, or T cells provided the cDNA or gDNA that made up the material.

Per the authors' pipeline: For nucleated cells, counts were estimated from reference gene primer amplification. Assay used: immunoSEQ multiplex PCR; TCRdb lists only in-frame clones, some missing. For V, J and clone size, that table is used; D and trimming come from the DNA. The repertoire holds some 93,000 clones, with around four fifths as singletons. Germline CDR1 SGHTA, CDR2 FQGTGA. The CDR3 sequence is 17 residues long. J gave up 9 bases and V 3 bases, and 12 bases lay outside the gene matches. The clonotype comes from a man in his 70s with acute or convalescent COVID-19. This chain joins TRBV7-3 and TRBJ2-1, with 12 bases fitting TRBD2. The sequenced sample consisted of peripheral blood. CDR3 amino acids: CASSFRGTSGSEGEQFF. DNA of the CDR3: TGTGCCAGCAGCTTCAGAGGGACTAGCGGGTCCGAGGGTGAGCAGTTCTTC.